The rows below give T cell receptor beta chains drawn from one sample of a study of blood T cells in healthy people across ages. TCRdb called the 5' RACE reads again in MiXCR, with one record for every CDR3 protein. The data contain more than 900,000 distinct CDR3 sequences, 25% to 30% of them singletons. Another study also made use of these data, one on T cells of mothers and their children.

Sequencing used blood. These receptors were collected from a woman aged 40 to 55 in good health. Each CDR3 is given with its conserved first and last residue. The D gene is left open where the match is weak. Rows may omit the clone size; those that give it use once, few, many or a size class.

>.|TRBV19|few|TRBJ2-6
CASSIEARSGANVLTF
TGTGCCAGTAGTATTGAGGCCCGCTCTGGGGCCAACGTCCTGACTTTC
>TRBD1|TRBV28|.|TRBJ1-5
CASSDTTGGLGNQPQHF
TGTGCCAGCAGTGACACGACAGGGGGCCTGGGCAATCAGCCCCAGCATTTT
>TRBD1|TRBV29-1|.|TRBJ1-2
CSVVGQGADYGYTF
TGCAGCGTTGTGGGACAGGGGGCCGACTATGGCTACACCTTC
>TRBD2|TRBV20-1|.|TRBJ2-3
CSAARGLSTDAQYF
TGCAGTGCTGCCCGGGGACTAAGCACAGATGCGCAGTATTTT
>TRBD2|TRBV13|many|TRBJ2-1
CASSLGAGGHHEQFF
TGTGCCAGCAGCTTAGGTGCGGGGGGGCATCATGAGCAGTTCTTC
>.|TRBV28|.|TRBJ2-6
CASIGSGANVLTF
TGTGCCAGCATAGGTTCTGGGGCCAACGTCCTGACTTTC
>.|TRBV28|many|TRBJ1-2
CASRYQSFYGYTF
TGTGCCAGCAGGTACCAAAGCTTCTATGGCTACACCTTC
>.|TRBV10-3|few|TRBJ2-2
CAISDRGNTGELFF
TGTGCCATCAGTGACAGGGGAAACACCGGGGAGCTGTTTTTT
>.|TRBV25-1|.|TRBJ1-5
CASSPHSNQPQHF
TGTGCCAGCAGCCCTCACAGTAATCAGCCCCAGCATTTT
>TRBD1|TRBV7-2|.|TRBJ1-1
CASSLEGASAAFF
TGTGCCAGCAGCTTAGAGGGGGCGAGTGCAGCTTTCTTC
>.|TRBV7-6|.|TRBJ1-6
CASSLVGPGTNSPLHF
TGTGCCAGCAGCTTAGTAGGTCCGGGAACTAATTCACCCCTCCACTTT
>.|TRBV25-1|.|TRBJ2-5
CASSEFASQETQYF
TGTGCCAGCAGTGAATTCGCTTCCCAAGAGACCCAGTACTTC
>TRBD2|TRBV4-1|few|TRBJ2-7
CASSQDPQLAGGSYEQYF
TGCGCCAGCAGCCAAGATCCCCAACTAGCGGGGGGCTCCTACGAGCAGTACTTC
>.|TRBV12-3/TRBV12-4|.|TRBJ2-7
CASSLDPGQAYEQYF
TGTGCCAGCAGTTTGGACCCGGGACAAGCCTACGAGCAGTACTTC
>.|TRBV5-1|few|TRBJ2-1
CASSLEAVLVGYNEQFF
TGCGCCAGCAGCTTGGAGGCAGTCCTCGTAGGTTACAATGAGCAGTTCTTC
>.|TRBV11-2|.|TRBJ1-1
CANSLDGQTNTEAFF
TGTGCCAACAGCTTAGATGGACAGACTAACACTGAAGCTTTCTTT
>TRBD2|TRBV20-1|.|TRBJ2-1
CSASLLAGLNEQFF
TGCAGTGCTAGTTTACTAGCGGGGCTGAATGAGCAGTTCTTC
>TRBD1|TRBV12-3/TRBV12-4|once|TRBJ1-2
CASSTGGGYGYTF
TGTGCCAGCAGTACAGGGGGCGGCTATGGCTACACCTTC
>TRBD1|TRBV30|.|TRBJ1-1
CAQGQALRLGDTEAFF
TGTGCCCAGGGACAGGCTTTAAGGTTAGGGGACACTGAAGCTTTCTTT
>.|TRBV9|.|TRBJ1-2
CASSGIGGYTF
TGTGCCAGCAGCGGAATTGGAGGCTACACCTTC
>.|TRBV20-1|many|TRBJ1-1
CSASGTVGTEAFF
TGCAGTGCCTCCGGGACGGTGGGAACTGAAGCTTTCTTT
>TRBD2|TRBV7-6|many|TRBJ2-1
CASSLALASGGYNEQFF
TGTGCCAGCAGCTTAGCGCTAGCTAGCGGGGGCTACAATGAGCAGTTCTTC
>.|TRBV18|.|TRBJ1-2
CASSPLQGRNYGYTF
TGTGCCAGCTCACCACTTCAGGGGAGGAACTATGGCTACACCTTC
>.|TRBV28|.|TRBJ1-1
CASSLADFAEAFF
TGTGCCAGCAGTTTGGCGGACTTCGCTGAAGCTTTCTTT
>TRBD1|TRBV6-2/TRBV6-3|few|TRBJ1-5
CASVRGRSQPQHF
TGTGCCAGCGTAAGGGGGCGAAGTCAGCCCCAGCATTTT
>.|TRBV7-7|.|TRBJ2-7
CASSLGGSSEQYF
TGTGCTAGCAGCTTAGGTGGTTCTAGCGAGCAGTACTTC
>.|TRBV6-5|once|TRBJ2-1
CASRSTGLVYNEQFF
TGTGCCAGCAGGTCAACAGGGTTGGTCTACAATGAGCAGTTCTTC
>.|TRBV20-1|.|TRBJ2-1
CSAQDYNEQFF
TGCAGTGCTCAGGACTACAATGAGCAGTTCTTC